Following are 20 T cell receptor beta chains from one sample sequenced in a study of shared clonotypes between healthy human individuals. Profiling relied on immunoSEQ multiplex PCR, and the TCRdb table lists in-frame clones only, not all of them. The repertoire has under 650,000 clones, almost 97% of them found once; the top ten carry about 0.064%. Input material: naive CD4+ T cells sorted from blood. Subset specified: CD45RA+ positively selected. The source of these receptors is a woman in her 30s in good health.

This rearrangement joins TRBV4-1 to TRBJ2-7; TRBD2 is a possible D gene (6 bases). Deletions cut 4 bases from V and 1 base from J, with 20 bases between. Germline CDR1 is MGHRA and CDR2 is YSYEKL. CDR3 length: 17 residues. The CDR3 sequence: CASSLFMTSGASYEQYF. The CDR3 coding sequence is TGCGCCAGCAGCCTCTTTATGACTTCGGGAGCGTCCTACGAGCAGTACTTC.

The CDR3 DNA reads TGTGCCAGCAGTTCCGACACACTTAGCAATCAGCCCCAGCATTTT. Translation gives CASSSDTLSNQPQHF. The rearrangement uses TRBV2 and TRBJ1-5, with D unresolved. Germline V gene data show CDR1 as SNHLY and CDR2 as FYNNEI. The CDR3 sequence is 15 residues long. V lost 5 bases and J 0 bases, leaving 11 bases between the germline ends.

V and J are TRBV6-1 and TRBJ2-2, with a weak D call TRBD2 (5 bases). This CDR3 is 12 amino acids long. Germline V gene data show CDR1 as MNHNS and CDR2 as SASEGT. The V end was cut by 8 bases, the J end by 5 bases, with 9 bases between. CDR3 protein: CASGLRTGELFF. For the CDR3, the DNA is TGTGCCAGCGGACTTCGGACCGGGGAGCTGTTTTTT.

The V gene is TRBV6-4, the J gene TRBJ1-1; D call uncertain. Per the germline V gene, CDR1 is MRHNA and CDR2 is SNTAGT. The CDR3 extends over 17 amino acids. V was shortened by 8 bases and J by 1 base, with 23 bases between the two germline ends. CDR3 residues: CASRPRSSAGKNTEAFF. In DNA, the CDR3 is TGTGCCAGCCGCCCCCGGTCGAGTGCGGGTAAGAACACTGAAGCTTTCTTT.

This clone was recorded a few times. The rearrangement links TRBV6-1 to TRBJ1-5; D not certain. Germline V CDR1 and CDR2: MNHNS, SASEGT. The CDR3 contains 13 residues. V lost 10 bases to trimming and J lost 1 base, with 11 bases between them. This CDR3 reads CATTGSSNQPQHF. The CDR3 coding sequence is TGTGCCACGACGGGCAGCAGCAATCAGCCCCAGCATTTT.

The V and J genes are TRBV30 and TRBJ1-4, with TRBD1 identical over 7 bases. Germline V CDR1 and CDR2: GTSNPN, SVGIG (reference sequence). This CDR3 has 13 amino acids. The V and J ends lost 7 bases and 3 bases, in that order; junction bases with no gene match: 5. CDR3 protein: CALKTGPNEKLFF. The CDR3 nucleotides are TGTGCCTTGAAGACAGGGCCTAATGAAAAACTGTTTTTT.

This chain connects TRBV28 to TRBJ2-5, with 7 bases that match TRBD1. Judging by the DNA end, TRBJ2-7 fits better; the J call may be wrong. CDR1 is MDHEN, CDR2 SYDVKM, per germline. CDR3 length: 15 amino acids. The CDR3 sequence is CASSPPGTAVYEQYF. DNA of the CDR3: TGTGCCAGCAGTCCGCCCGGGACAGCAGTATACGAGCAGTACTTC.

The chain is built from TRBV2 and TRBJ2-5, with 7 nucleotides matching TRBD1. The DNA end favors TRBJ2-7, so the J call may be wrong. The CDR3 consists of 14 residues. In germline, CDR1 is SNHLY, CDR2 FYNNEI. The CDR3 nucleotides are TGTGCCAGCAAGACAGGGACCCAATTCTACGAGCAGTACTTC. The encoded protein is CASKTGTQFYEQYF.

The rearrangement links TRBV11-3 to TRBJ2-2; D ambiguous. The CDR3 contains 13 residues. Trimming took 1 base from V and 7 from J, leaving 7 bases between them. CDR1 and CDR2 (germline): SGHNT, YENEEA. Written as DNA, the CDR3 is TGTGCCAGCAGCTTAGCGGAAGGCGGGGAGCTGTTTTTT. Translating gives CASSLAEGGELFF.

The chain uses TRBV15 and TRBJ1-1; 9 bases are a match to TRBD1. Germline V gene lookup returns CDR1 LNHNV and CDR2 YYDKDF (reference sequence). V dropped 0 bases and J dropped 3; count of bases not matched to a gene: 17. The length of the CDR3 is 20 residues. As DNA, the CDR3 is TGTGCCACCAGCAGAGATGAGCCAAGAAACAGGGGGCGGGCGGACACTGAAGCTTTCTTT. Its protein product is CATSRDEPRNRGRADTEAFF.

The J gene is TRBJ1-5, the V gene TRBV18, with D hard to call. Germline values: CDR1 KGHSH, CDR2 LQKENI. CDR3 length: 12 residues. Trimming stripped 5 bases from V and 5 bases from J, with 7 bases between. In DNA form, the CDR3 reads TGTGCCAGCTCAGGCTTCGATCAGCCCCAGCATTTT. This encodes CASSGFDQPQHF.

The chain carries TRBV9 and TRBJ1-2; no definite D call. The CDR3 has 15 residues. V was pared by 4 bases and J by 0 bases, with 13 bases between. The germline gives CDR1 SGDLS, CDR2 YYNGEE. The CDR3 region is CASSPHSEANYGYTF. The CDR3 bases are TGTGCCAGCAGCCCCCACAGTGAAGCTAACTATGGCTACACCTTC. Full variable domain (missing parts from reference TRBV9 and TRBJ1-2): DSGVTQTPKHLITATGQRVTLRCSPRSGDLSVYWYQQSLDQGLQFLIQYYNGEERAKGNILERFSAQQFPDLHSELNLSSLELGDSALYFCASSPHSEANYGYTFGSGTRLTVV.

V is TRBV18 and J is TRBJ2-6; D ambiguous. Trimming cost V 4 bases and J 0 bases, with 13 bases left between them. The CDR3 runs to 17 residues. The germline V gene has CDR1 KGHSH and CDR2 LQKENI. CDR3 region: CASSLDGRSSGANVLTF. CDR3 DNA sequence: TGTGCCAGCTCACTAGACGGGCGGTCCTCTGGGGCCAACGTCCTGACTTTC.

V gene TRBV7-2 combines with J gene TRBJ1-2, with D unresolved. V was trimmed by 2 bases and J by 4 bases, leaving 11 bases between them. The CDR3 runs to 14 residues. Germline CDR1 SGHTA, CDR2 FQGNSA. CDR3 in DNA: TGTGCCAGCAGCTTAAGGAAAGCCGTCTATGGCTACACCTTC. As protein: CASSLRKAVYGYTF.

The chain recombines TRBV21-1 with TRBJ2-2; the D call TRBD2 from the table was never checked on the DNA. TRBV21-1 is a pseudogene. The length of the CDR3 is 16 residues. The CDR3, as DNA: TGTGCCAGCAGCAAAGAGGGCCGGGGGATAACCGGGGAGCTGTTTTTT. Protein product: CASSKEGRGITGELFF.

The rearrangement links TRBV27 to TRBJ1-5; 7 bases map to TRBD1. Per the germline V gene, CDR1 is MNHEY and CDR2 is SMNVEV (reference sequence). This CDR3 comprises 15 residues. The V gene end was trimmed by 5 bases and the J gene end by 1 base; junction bases not matched to a gene: 5. The CDR3 region has the DNA TGTGCCAGCAGTCCTAAGACAGGGAGCAATCAGCCCCAGCATTTT. This gives the protein CASSPKTGSNQPQHF.

The chain employs TRBV28 and TRBJ1-2; tentatively, D is TRBD1 (6 bases). CDR3 size: 11 residues. Germline V gene sequence: CDR1 MDHEN, CDR2 SYDVKM. Trimming removed 6 bases at V and 14 bases at J, with 16 bases between. The CDR3 loop reads CASREDGGTTF. Written as DNA, the CDR3 is TGTGCCAGCAGGGAAGACGGGGGCACAACCTTC.

The rearrangement links TRBV28 to TRBJ1-5, with a tentative D call TRBD1 (6 bases). CDR1 and CDR2 from the germline V gene are MDHEN and SYDVKM. V dropped 7 bases and J dropped 7 bases, with 23 bases sitting between them. The CDR3 spans 16 residues. The CDR3, as DNA: TGTGCCAGCAAGTTGCTAGCTAACAGGGCCACACAGCCCCAGCATTTT. This encodes CASKLLANRATQPQHF.

This chain uses TRBV5-4 with TRBJ2-7; TRBD2 matches at 7 bases. The CDR3 has 15 amino acids. J was trimmed by 6 bases and V by 4 bases; bases with no gene match: 13. The germline CDR1 and CDR2 sequences are SGHNT and YYREEE (reference sequence). The CDR3 bases are TGTGCCAGCAGCCCGAGCGGGGCCCGACCGGGCGAGCAGTACTTC. It yields the protein CASSPSGARPGEQYF.

J is TRBJ2-5 and V is TRBV11-1; D unresolved. The CDR3 spans 17 residues. The ends were cut back, 0 bases at V and 2 bases at J, with 16 bases in the middle. CDR1 is SGHAT and CDR2 is FQDESV in the germline V gene (reference sequence). CDR3 in DNA: TGTGCCAGCAGCTTAGCCCGCCCTAGTCTTTCGCAAGAGACCCAGTACTTC. Protein: CASSLARPSLSQETQYF.